The next 27 T cell receptor beta chains were all read from a single sample in a study of OX40 agonist ivuxolimab in advanced cancers. Sequencing was performed with immunoSEQ multiplex PCR; in TCRdb, only in-frame clones are kept and a portion is missing. Of over 40,000 clones in the sample, 75% to 90% were seen once. Material: CD4+ or CD8+ T cells sorted from blood, obtained in a trial of the OX40 agonist ivuxolimab. The receptors were gathered from an adult with an advanced solid tumor such as melanoma, head and neck, liver or kidney cancer.

The chain recombines TRBV5-1 with TRBJ2-7; 8 bases line up with TRBD2. CDR3 length equals 14 residues. The germline V gene has CDR1 SGHRS and CDR2 YFSETQ. The ends lost 4 bases at V and 6 bases at J; junction bases unmatched: 9. The CDR3 sequence is CASSLRAGVPEQYF. CDR3 sequence (DNA): TGCGCCAGCAGCCTAAGAGCGGGAGTCCCCGAGCAGTACTTC.

The rearrangement links TRBV4-1 to TRBJ2-5, with D tentatively TRBD1 or TRBD2 (5 bases each). Trimming took off 2 bases at V and 7 bases at J, with 17 bases between the two ends. The germline CDR1 and CDR2 sequences are MGHRA and YSYEKL. The CDR3 covers 15 residues. In nucleotides, the CDR3 is TGCGCCAGCAGCCAATATGGATCAGGGACCGTGACCCAGTACTTC. Amino acids: CASSQYGSGTVTQYF.

V and J are TRBV10-3 and TRBJ2-3; the D is unclear. Germline lookup yields CDR1 ENHRY and CDR2 SYGVKD. V was shortened by 4 bases and J by 2 bases, with 4 bases between the two germline ends. The CDR3 covers 12 residues. The CDR3 DNA reads as TGTGCCATCAGTGGAGACACAGATACGCAGTATTTT. This codes for CAISGDTDTQYF.

The V and J genes are TRBV19 and TRBJ2-7, with 7 bases matching TRBD1. Germline V gene lookup returns CDR1 LNHDA and CDR2 SQIVND (reference sequence). With 9 bases clipped from V and 3 bases from J, the junction kept 11 bases outside the gene matches. This CDR3 has 14 residues. DNA for the CDR3: TGTGCCAGCGCTCTCCGGGACAGCTTCTACGAGCAGTACTTC. It is translated as CASALRDSFYEQYF.

This rearrangement joins TRBV2 to TRBJ1-2, with a weak D call TRBD1 (5 bases). Trimming removed 4 bases at V and 0 bases at J, with 15 bases between. The length of the CDR3 is 16 residues. Germline lookup yields CDR1 SNHLY and CDR2 FYNNEI. This CDR3 reads CASSGGRGAANYGYTF. CDR3 nucleotide sequence: TGTGCCAGCAGTGGGGGGAGGGGCGCCGCTAACTATGGCTACACCTTC.

The rearrangement links TRBV27 to TRBJ2-7; 9 bases are shared with TRBD1. The CDR3 consists of 15 residues. Germline V gene data show CDR1 as MNHEY and CDR2 as SMNVEV (reference sequence). V was clipped by 4 bases and J by 6 bases; unmatched bases: 10. The CDR3, as DNA: TGTGCCAGCAGTTCAGGTGGGACAGGGTCGGTCGAGCAGTACTTC. Encoded protein: CASSSGGTGSVEQYF.

J is TRBJ1-4 and V is TRBV2; D is undetermined. Germline CDR1 and CDR2: SNHLY and FYNNEI. Trimming removed 5 bases at V and 0 bases at J, with 4 bases between. The CDR3 consists of 13 residues. The DNA for the CDR3 is TGTGCCAGCAGTAGGACAACTAATGAAAAACTGTTTTTT. Translation: CASSRTTNEKLFF.

This rearrangement joins TRBV6-5 to TRBJ2-1; TRBD2 aligns across 8 bases. V trimming: 6 bases; J trimming: 8 bases; junction bases outside the gene matches: 6. The CDR3 totals 13 residues. Germline loops: CDR1 MNHEY, CDR2 SVGAGI. CDR3 DNA sequence: TGTGCCAGCAGGCTCAGCGGGAGCGATGAGCAGTTCTTC. Protein sequence: CASRLSGSDEQFF.

The chain combines TRBV2 with TRBJ1-2; 7 bases align to TRBD1. Trimming took 6 bases from V and 7 from J; bases not matched to a gene: 20. The CDR3 extends over 17 amino acids. In germline, CDR1 is SNHLY, CDR2 FYNNEI. The CDR3 region has the DNA TGTGCCAGCAGAAAACTCTACCCGGGACAGTATGTCCGTGGCTACACCTTC. This codes for CASRKLYPGQYVRGYTF.

V usage is TRBV15 and J usage is TRBJ1-1, with TRBD1 identical over 10 bases. The CDR3 is made up of 17 amino acids. Germline V gives CDR1 LNHNV, CDR2 YYDKDF (reference sequence). V was pared by 5 bases and J by 10 bases, with 19 bases of the junction left unmatched. CDR3 in DNA: TGTGCCACCAGCTCCAAAGTGGGACAGGGGTTTAATAGGGGAGCTTTCTTT. This codes for CATSSKVGQGFNRGAFF.

This chain joins TRBV6-1 and TRBJ1-5; D is ambiguous. V lost 2 bases and J lost 2, with 10 bases in between. Germline V gene data show CDR1 as MNHNS and CDR2 as SASEGT. The CDR3 has 15 amino acids. CDR3 bases: TGTGCCAGCAGTGAAAGGGATTTCGGCAATCAGCCCCAGCATTTT. This sequence encodes CASSERDFGNQPQHF.

The genes are TRBV5-6 and TRBJ2-1; possible D gene TRBD1, 6 bases. CDR1 SGHDT and CDR2 YYEEEE come from the germline V gene. The V gene lost 1 base and the J gene lost 7 bases, with 12 bases spanning the gap. The CDR3 is 14 residues long. The CDR3 here is CASSLRNRENEQFF. The CDR3 coding sequence is TGTGCCAGCAGCTTGAGAAACAGGGAGAATGAGCAGTTCTTC.

The chain has TRBV4-2 and TRBJ2-1; 7 positions match TRBD2. Germline CDR1 is LGHNA and CDR2 is YNFKEQ. This CDR3 spans 11 amino acids. Trimming cost V 4 bases and J 13 bases; bases outside gene matches: 4. This CDR3 reads CASSPGLVQFF. The CDR3 coding sequence is TGTGCCAGCAGCCCAGGACTAGTCCAGTTCTTC.

This chain links TRBV21-1 with TRBJ1-1. TRBV21-1 is flagged as a pseudogene. This CDR3 is built from 16 residues. CDR3 DNA: TGTGCCAGCAGCAAAGTTACGGGCAGGAGGGGTCCTGAAGCTTTCTTT. Translated, it gives CASSKVTGRRGPEAFF.

This chain links TRBV18 with TRBJ2-5; 7 bases are shared with TRBD1. V gave up 5 bases and J gave up 5 bases; unmatched junction bases: 8. The CDR3 is 14 amino acids. Per germline, CDR1 KGHSH and CDR2 LQKENI. The CDR3 coding sequence is TGTGCCAGCTCAGAGAGACAGGGTTATGAGACCCAGTACTTC. It encodes CASSERQGYETQYF. The variable domain in full, with the rest retrieved from reference TRBV18 and TRBJ2-5, is NAGVMQNPRHLVRRRGQEARLRCSPMKGHSHVYWYRQLPEEGLKFMVYLQKENIIDESGMPKERFSAEFPKEGPSILRIQQVVRGDSAAYFCASSERQGYETQYFGPGTRLLVL.

This sequence joins TRBV7-9 and TRBJ2-1; 11 positions match TRBD2. Germline V lookup: CDR1 SEHNR, CDR2 FQNEAQ (reference sequence). V was clipped by 5 bases and J by 1 base; unmatched bases: 13. The CDR3 contains 19 residues. The CDR3 here is CASSPRPRTSGSSYNEQFF. CDR3 DNA sequence: TGTGCCAGCAGCCCAAGGCCTCGGACTAGCGGGTCGTCCTACAATGAGCAGTTCTTC.

This clone was found a few times. The genes are TRBV2 and TRBJ1-2; D remains ambiguous. Germline CDR1 and CDR2: SNHLY and FYNNEI. The CDR3 runs 14 residues. The V gene lost 4 bases and the J gene lost 4 bases, with 13 bases spanning the gap. The CDR3 spells CASSVTSKSYGYTF. In DNA form, the CDR3 reads TGTGCCAGCAGTGTAACGTCGAAGAGCTATGGCTACACCTTC.

The CDR3: CATLGQLRRNTEAFF. Here the CDR3 DNA reads TGTGCCACCCTCGGCCAGCTCAGGCGGAACACTGAAGCTTTCTTT. The chain carries TRBV6-5 and TRBJ1-1, with unresolved D. Per the germline V gene, CDR1 is MNHEY and CDR2 is SVGAGI. Trimming removed 10 bases at V and 1 base at J, with 19 bases between. The CDR3 sequence is 15 residues long.

The chain combines TRBV6-1 with TRBJ2-3; 12 nucleotides line up with TRBD2. The ends lost 0 bases at V and 0 bases at J; junction bases unmatched: 7. Germline V lookup: CDR1 MNHNS, CDR2 SASEGT. The CDR3 runs 19 residues. For the CDR3, the DNA is TGTGCCAGCAGTGAAGCGAGGCTAGCGGGAGGGGGTAGCACAGATACGCAGTATTTT. This codes for CASSEARLAGGGSTDTQYF.

The rearrangement uses TRBV5-6 and TRBJ2-7; 8 positions agree with TRBD1. This CDR3 spans 15 amino acids. The germline gives CDR1 SGHDT, CDR2 YYEEEE. The V segment lost 1 base and the J segment 5 bases; nucleotides outside the gene matches: 8. CDR3 protein: CASSLLGQGSHEQYF. For the CDR3, the DNA is TGTGCCAGCAGCTTGCTTGGACAGGGTTCCCACGAGCAGTACTTC.

This chain links TRBV7-9 with TRBJ2-2; 9 nucleotides agree with TRBD1. V lost 4 bases and J lost 1; bases outside the gene matches: 7. Germline CDR1 SEHNR, CDR2 FQNEAQ (reference sequence). The CDR3 length is 17 residues. CDR3 in DNA: TGTGCCAGCAGCTACACAGGGGGCCCTTGGAACACCGGGGAGCTGTTTTTT. It specifies CASSYTGGPWNTGELFF.

The rearrangement joins TRBV7-9 to TRBJ1-2; unclear D gene. CDR1 SEHNR and CDR2 FQNEAQ come from the germline V gene (reference sequence). The CDR3 has 13 amino acids. V was cut by 2 bases and J by 4 bases, with 8 bases left in between. CDR3 in DNA: TGTGCCAGCAGCTTATACGGGTCCTATGGCTACACCTTC. This translates into CASSLYGSYGYTF.

This chain links TRBV11-3 with TRBJ2-1, with D possibly being TRBD1 (6 bases). The CDR3 contains 14 residues. The V end was cut by 3 bases, the J end by 8 bases, with 14 bases between. Germline lookup yields CDR1 SGHNT and CDR2 YENEEA. The DNA for the CDR3 is TGTGCCAGCAGCTTTGACAGGTCGTTCGATGAGCAGTTCTTC. It encodes CASSFDRSFDEQFF.

This rearrangement joins TRBV30 to TRBJ2-3; 7 bases agree with TRBD1. V lost 4 bases to trimming and J lost 4 bases; unmatched junction nucleotides: 2. Germline V gene data show CDR1 as GTSNPN and CDR2 as SVGIG (reference sequence). The CDR3 covers 12 residues. The CDR3 protein is CAWKQGADTQYF. CDR3 DNA sequence: TGTGCCTGGAAGCAGGGGGCAGATACGCAGTATTTT.

The chain employs TRBV7-6 and TRBJ1-1; D possibly corresponds to TRBD1 (5 bases). The germline V gene has CDR1 SGHVS and CDR2 FNYEAQ. The germline V and J ends were trimmed by 2 bases and 3 bases, with 7 bases remaining between them. This CDR3 has 13 residues. CDR3: CASSLQGHTEAFF. The CDR3 DNA follows: TGTGCCAGCAGCTTACAGGGCCACACTGAAGCTTTCTTT.

V gene TRBV6-1 combines with J gene TRBJ2-3; the match to TRBD2 covers 9 bases. V was pared by 7 bases and J by 2 bases, with 1 base of the junction left unmatched. Germline-derived CDR1 and CDR2 are MNHNS and SASEGT. This CDR3 region has 13 residues. The CDR3 coding sequence is TGTGCCAGCACTAGCGGGGCCACAGATACGCAGTATTTT. Its protein product is CASTSGATDTQYF.

The count of this clone is one. The chain recombines TRBV4-3 with TRBJ1-1; D possibly corresponds to TRBD1 (6 bases). Trimming cost V 5 bases and J 7 bases, with 17 bases left between them. The CDR3 is 14 amino acids. Germline loops: CDR1 LGHNA, CDR2 YSLEER. This chain's CDR3 is CASSEGGYGGEAFF. The CDR3 DNA reads TGCGCCAGCAGCGAAGGGGGTTATGGGGGTGAAGCTTTCTTT.